A selection of T cell receptor beta chains follows, all from one sample in a study of shared clonotypes between healthy human individuals. Profiling relied on immunoSEQ multiplex PCR, and the TCRdb table lists in-frame clones only, not all of them. The sample lists approximately 2.1 million clones; roughly 93% were seen once. Sequencing used naive CD4+ T cells from PBMCs. These receptors came from a man younger than 30 in good health. Some clones in this sample may be carry-over from other donors' samples. The CDR3 runs from the conserved cysteine through the conserved F or W. Each record gives: D gene, clone size, J gene, V gene, CDR3 DNA, CDR3 protein. A D gene is named only where the DNA matches it firmly. Expanded clones are given a class, and other clones once, few, many or no size at all.

TRBD2,NA,TRBJ2-3,TRBV7-7,TGTGCCAGCAGCTTAGTGGGACTAGCGGGCTTAGATACGCAGTATTTT,CASSLVGLAGLDTQYF
TRBD1,NA,TRBJ2-7,TRBV18,TGTGCCAGCTCACCTGGGACAGGGGGCACATACGAGCAGTACTTC,CASSPGTGGTYEQYF
NA,NA,TRBJ1-1,TRBV4-3,TGCGCCAGCAGCCGGTTAGTTTCGGCTTCAGGACAAGAGGCTTTCTTT,CASSRLVSASGQEAFF
NA,NA,TRBJ2-5,TRBV15,TGTGCCACCAGCAAGTGGGAGATGATTGAGACCCAGTACTTC,CATSKWEMIETQYF
NA,NA,TRBJ1-1,TRBV15,TGTGCCACCAGCAGAGATAGGGCGGGGAACACTGAAGCTTTCTTT,CATSRDRAGNTEAFF
NA,NA,TRBJ2-7,TRBV29-1,TGCAGCGGTAGGGACGGACCTTACGAGCAGTACTTC,CSGRDGPYEQYF
NA,NA,TRBJ2-7,TRBV5-4,TGTGCCAGCAGCCCCGGACCGAGGGTTTCCTACGAGCAGTACTTC,CASSPGPRVSYEQYF
TRBD1,NA,TRBJ1-2,TRBV10-3,TGTGCCATCAGGGGCACAGGGGTCGGCGGCTACACCTTC,CAIRGTGVGGYTF
NA,NA,TRBJ2-3,TRBV28,TGTGCCAGCACCCGTGGAGGGGGAACCGATACGCAGTATTTT,CASTRGGGTDTQYF
NA,NA,TRBJ2-1,TRBV7-6,TGTGCCAGCAGCAGCTACAGGGACAATGAGCAGTTCTTC,CASSSYRDNEQFF
TRBD1,NA,TRBJ1-4,TRBV5-1,TGCGCCAGCAGCTTGTTAGGGGGACAGGGTAATGAAAAACTGTTTTTT,CASSLLGGQGNEKLFF
TRBD2,NA,TRBJ2-7,TRBV5-1,TGCGCCAGCAGAATCATCGCGGGAGACTACGAGCAGTACTTC,CASRIIAGDYEQYF
NA,NA,TRBJ2-7,TRBV7-3,TGTGCCAGCAGTCCAATTCAGTCCTACGAGCAGTACTTC,CASSPIQSYEQYF
NA,NA,TRBJ1-4,TRBV7-9,TGTGCCAGCAGCTTAAGGGGGGCTGATTTGAATGAAAAACTGTTTTTT,CASSLRGADLNEKLFF
NA,NA,TRBJ2-3,TRBV6-1,TGTGCCAGCAGTGTAGGGCAGACTACAGATACGCAGTATTTT,CASSVGQTTDTQYF
TRBD2,NA,TRBJ2-5,TRBV30,TGTGCCTGGGGCCGGACAGGGGGGAGAAGACTAGCGGGAGATTCAGTGCAGTACTTC,CAWGRTGGRRLAGDSVQYF
NA,NA,TRBJ2-3,TRBV28,TGTGCCAGCAACACCCCTGGAAGCACAGATACGCAGTATTTT,CASNTPGSTDTQYF
NA,NA,TRBJ1-1,TRBV18,TGTGCCAGCTCACCCGACATGAACACTGAAGCTTTCTTT,CASSPDMNTEAFF
NA,few,TRBJ1-5,TRBV30,TGTGCCTGGGCCGGACGGATAAATCAGCCCCAGCATTTT,CAWAGRINQPQHF
TRBD2,NA,TRBJ2-5,TRBV9,TGTGCCAGCAGCGCCTCCGGGAAGCGGACTAGCAGCCTCGGAGAGACCCAGTACTTC,CASSASGKRTSSLGETQYF
NA,NA,TRBJ1-4,TRBV4-1,TGCGCCAGCAGCCAGGAACCCGGACTTAATAGTGAAAAACTGTTTTTT,CASSQEPGLNSEKLFF
NA,NA,TRBJ2-1,TRBV28,TGTGCCAGCAGTTTATGGTCCCTTGCATACTATGAGCAGTTCTTC,CASSLWSLAYYEQFF
NA,NA,TRBJ2-1,TRBV25-1,TGTGCCAGCAGTGACACCAGGGGGGGCTACAATGAGCAGTTCTTC,CASSDTRGGYNEQFF
TRBD1,NA,TRBJ1-4,TRBV25-1,TGTGCCAGCAGCATAGGGACAGTTGAAACTAATGAAAAACTGTTTTTT,CASSIGTVETNEKLFF
NA,NA,TRBJ1-5,TRBV6-6,TGTGCCAGCAGTCCCCAGGAACAGCCCCAGCATTTT,CASSPQEQPQHF
NA,once,TRBJ2-5,TRBV2,TGTGCCAGCAGTGACAGGGTTACGGGGACCCAGTACTTC,CASSDRVTGTQYF
NA,once,TRBJ2-3,TRBV7-2,TGTGCCAGCAGCCCCCTCACCGGCACAGATACGCAGTATTTT,CASSPLTGTDTQYF
NA,once,TRBJ2-4,TRBV18,TGTGCCAGCTCACCCCGAGGGACTGACAAAAACATTCAGTACTTC,CASSPRGTDKNIQYF
NA,NA,TRBJ2-7,TRBV6-6,TGTGCCAGCAGTTACCCCCCCTCCCGTTACGAGCAGTACTTC,CASSYPPSRYEQYF
TRBD1,NA,TRBJ2-3,TRBV5-1,TGCGCCAGCAGCTTAGGGGGCTCTTCAGATACGCAGTATTTT,CASSLGGSSDTQYF
TRBD2,NA,TRBJ2-3,TRBV7-2,TGTGCCAGCAGTCCAGGGACTACGGGCACAGATACGCAGTATTTT,CASSPGTTGTDTQYF
NA,few,TRBJ1-1,TRBV30,TGTGCCTGGAGACCGACGTTAGGCGGGAGGAACACTGAAGCTTTCTTT,CAWRPTLGGRNTEAFF
NA,NA,TRBJ1-1,TRBV11-1,TGTGCCAGCAGCGACGCGGGGGTCTTTGAAGCTTTCTTT,CASSDAGVFEAFF